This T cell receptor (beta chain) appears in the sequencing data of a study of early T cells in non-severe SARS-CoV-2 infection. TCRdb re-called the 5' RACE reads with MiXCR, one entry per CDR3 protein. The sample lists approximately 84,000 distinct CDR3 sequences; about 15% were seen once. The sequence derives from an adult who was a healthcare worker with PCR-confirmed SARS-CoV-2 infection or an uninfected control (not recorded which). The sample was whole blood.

CDR3 sequence: CASSQFWTLQDYNEQFF. The CDR3, as DNA: TGCGCCAGCAGCCAATTCTGGACACTCCAAGACTACAATGAGCAGTTCTTC. The chain combines TRBV4-3 with TRBJ2-1, with TRBD1 as a possible D gene (5 bases). Germline V CDR1 and CDR2: LGHNA, YSLEER. Trimming pared 2 bases from V and 3 bases from J, leaving 17 bases between. The CDR3 consists of 17 residues.